The 9 T cell receptor beta chains below come from one sample, sequenced in a study of vaccination effects on CD4 cells after COVID-19. Using immunoSEQ multiplex PCR, the repertoire was profiled, and TCRdb retains in-frame clones only, with some absent. The sample shows 28,000 or so clones, around three quarters of them seen only once. These receptors' antigens are unknown. CD4+ T cells specific for antigen were expanded with viral peptide pools by the ViraFEST assay before sequencing. Culture lasted roughly eleven days before CD4+ T cell isolation. Neither prior SARS-CoV-2 infection nor positive nucleocapsid antibodies were present in the vaccine recipients. The specimen was CD4+ T cells from PBMCs cultured with SARS-CoV-2 spike peptides, collected before COVID-19 vaccination. The receptors were gathered from a human donor who received a COVID-19 vaccine.

In DNA, the CDR3 is TGTGCCAGCAGGCATTTACAGGGCGGACGGCACAATGAGCAGTTCTTC. It yields the protein CASRHLQGGRHNEQFF. This chain connects TRBV11-2 to TRBJ2-1; TRBD1 is a possible D gene (6 bases). Germline lookup yields CDR1 SGHAT and CDR2 FQNNGV. Trimming removed 6 bases from V and 5 bases from J, with 20 bases in between. The CDR3 contains 16 residues.

The rearrangement links TRBV12-3 or TRBV12-4 to TRBJ2-4, with D possibly TRBD2 on 6 matching bases. The ends were cut back, 6 bases at V and 3 bases at J, with 9 bases in the middle. The CDR3 covers 13 residues. The CDR3 DNA is TGTGCCAGCAGCCCGGGACTCAAAAACATTCAGTACTTC. This sequence encodes CASSPGLKNIQYF.

This chain joins TRBV29-1 and TRBJ1-1; 9 positions match TRBD1. V was pared by 7 bases and J by 11 bases, with 17 bases of the junction left unmatched. Germline CDR1 reads SQVTM; CDR2 reads ANQGSEA. CDR3 length: 14 residues. The CDR3 loop is CSAVGGTGPGLAFF. The CDR3 nucleotides are TGCAGCGCTGTGGGGGGGACAGGGCCAGGGCTGGCTTTCTTT.

The CDR3 DNA sequence: TGTGCCAGCAGCTTGACGGCAGGGGTAGGCTATGGCTACACCTTC. Protein sequence: CASSLTAGVGYGYTF. The V call is TRBV5-5, the J call TRBJ1-2; D is perhaps TRBD1 (6 bases). The CDR3 totals 15 residues. The germline gives CDR1 SGHKS, CDR2 YYEKEE (reference sequence). V lost 1 base to trimming and J lost 4 bases, with 14 bases between them.

The V call is TRBV30, the J call TRBJ1-6, with D possibly matching TRBD1 (5 bases). This CDR3 is 14 amino acids long. Per germline, CDR1 GTSNPN and CDR2 SVGIG (reference sequence). V was shortened by 4 bases and J by 9 bases, with 16 bases between the two germline ends. The CDR3 bases are TGTGCCTGGACCCCCAGGGTTAGTTTTTCACCCCTCCACTTT. Translating it yields CAWTPRVSFSPLHF.

The rearrangement uses TRBV27 and TRBJ2-2, with TRBD2 as a possible D gene (5 bases). This CDR3 has 16 residues. The ends were cut back, 5 bases at V and 7 bases at J, with 20 bases in the middle. CDR1 MNHEY and CDR2 SMNVEV come from the germline V gene (reference sequence). This chain's CDR3 is CASSRPRPGEGGELFF. CDR3 in DNA: TGTGCCAGCAGTCGACCTAGGCCAGGAGAGGGCGGGGAGCTGTTTTTT.

The sample holds a few counts of this clone. The chain carries TRBV7-9 and TRBJ2-1, with 7 bases matching TRBD1. Germline-derived CDR1 and CDR2 are SEHNR and FQNEAQ (reference sequence). J lost 0 bases, V lost 4 bases, and 6 bases had no gene match. This CDR3 has 16 residues. The DNA for the CDR3 is TGTGCCAGCAGCTCAGGGGGACCTATCTCCTACAATGAGCAGTTCTTC. Amino acids: CASSSGGPISYNEQFF.

The genes are TRBV5-1 and TRBJ2-3, with 8 nucleotides matching TRBD1. Trimming removed 0 bases from V and 4 bases from J; junction bases left unmatched: 4. CDR1 and CDR2 (germline): SGHRS, YFSETQ. The CDR3 sequence is 15 residues long. CDR3 DNA: TGCGCCAGCAGCTTGGACAGGGGGTTAGCAGATACGCAGTATTTT. Protein sequence: CASSLDRGLADTQYF.

The gene calls are TRBV20-1 and TRBJ2-5; D is possibly TRBD1 (6 bases). This CDR3 is 15 amino acids long. V gave up 3 bases and J gave up 1 base, with 15 bases separating them. Germline CDR1 DFQATT, CDR2 SNEGSKA (reference sequence). DNA for the CDR3: TGCAGTGCTAGTGGGCTTGGCAGGGGCCAAGAGACCCAGTACTTC. Translated: CSASGLGRGQETQYF.